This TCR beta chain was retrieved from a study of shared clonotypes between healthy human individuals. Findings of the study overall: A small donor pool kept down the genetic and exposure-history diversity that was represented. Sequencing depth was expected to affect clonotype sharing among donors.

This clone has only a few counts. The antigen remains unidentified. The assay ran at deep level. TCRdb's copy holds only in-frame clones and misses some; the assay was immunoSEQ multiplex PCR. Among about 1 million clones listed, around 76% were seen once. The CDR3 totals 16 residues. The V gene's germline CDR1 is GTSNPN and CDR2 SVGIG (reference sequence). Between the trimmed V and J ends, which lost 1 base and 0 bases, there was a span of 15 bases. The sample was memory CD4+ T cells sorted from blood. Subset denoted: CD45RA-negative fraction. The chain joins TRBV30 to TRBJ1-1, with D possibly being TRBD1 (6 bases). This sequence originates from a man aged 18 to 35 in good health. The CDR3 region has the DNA TGTGCCTGGAGTGGGGGGCCGAAGGGGATGAACACTGAAGCTTTCTTT. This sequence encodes CAWSGGPKGMNTEAFF.